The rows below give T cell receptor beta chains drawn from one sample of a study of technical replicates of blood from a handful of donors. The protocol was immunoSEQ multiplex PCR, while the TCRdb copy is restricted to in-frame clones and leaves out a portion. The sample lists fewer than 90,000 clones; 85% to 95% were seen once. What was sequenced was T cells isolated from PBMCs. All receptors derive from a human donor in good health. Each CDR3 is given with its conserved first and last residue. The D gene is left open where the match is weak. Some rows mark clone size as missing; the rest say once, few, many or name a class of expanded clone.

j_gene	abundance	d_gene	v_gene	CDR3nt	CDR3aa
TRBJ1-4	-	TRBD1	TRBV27	TGTGCCAGCAGTTGGTGGGGACAGGGGAATGAAAAACTGTTTTTT	CASSWWGQGNEKLFF
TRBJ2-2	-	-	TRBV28	TGTGCCAGCAGTTTTGTAGTCACCGGGGAGCTGTTTTTT	CASSFVVTGELFF
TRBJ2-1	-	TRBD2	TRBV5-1	TGCGCCAGCAGCCTAATAACTAGCGGGGGGGGTCATGAGCAGTTCTTC	CASSLITSGGGHEQFF
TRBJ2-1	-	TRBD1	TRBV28	TGTGCCAGCACCCTGGGACAGGGGGTCAACAATGAGCAGTTCTTC	CASTLGQGVNNEQFF
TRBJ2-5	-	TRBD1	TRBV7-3	TGTGCCAGCAGCCGAGACAGGGACGAGACCCAGTACTTC	CASSRDRDETQYF
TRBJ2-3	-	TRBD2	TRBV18	TGTGCCAGCTCGACGCGGGGGGACACAGATACGCAGTATTTT	CASSTRGDTDTQYF
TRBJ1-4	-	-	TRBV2	TGTGCCTCGGGAGGCAGCGCTAATGAAAAACTGTTTTTT	CASGGSANEKLFF
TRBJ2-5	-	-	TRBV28	TGTGCCAGCAGTTTGCCCACTGGCCAAGAGACCCAGTACTTC	CASSLPTGQETQYF
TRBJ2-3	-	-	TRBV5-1	TGCGCCAGCAGCTGGACAGCCAGCACAGATACGCAGTATTTT	CASSWTASTDTQYF
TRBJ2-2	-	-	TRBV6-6	TGTGCCAGCAGTTACTCGTCGAGGCTAGACGGGGAGCTGTTTTTT	CASSYSSRLDGELFF
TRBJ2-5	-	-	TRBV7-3	TGTGCCAGCAGCTTAACTACGCAGGCGGGACAAGAGACCCAGTACTTC	CASSLTTQAGQETQYF
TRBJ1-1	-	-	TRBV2	TGTGCCAGCAGCCCCTTCAATTGGGGCGCTGAGAACACTGAAGCTTTCTTT	CASSPFNWGAENTEAFF
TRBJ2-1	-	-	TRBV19	TGTGCCAGTACGGCCGGGGCCTACAATGAGCAGTTCTTC	CASTAGAYNEQFF
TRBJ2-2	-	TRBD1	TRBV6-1	TGTGCCAGCAGGAGACAGGGGCGGTACACCGGGGAGCTGTTTTTT	CASRRQGRYTGELFF
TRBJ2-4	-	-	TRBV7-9	TGTGCCAGCGTACTAGAATTCGATTCGGGTGCCAAAAACATTCAGTACTTC	CASVLEFDSGAKNIQYF
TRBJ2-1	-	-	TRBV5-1	TGCGCCAGCAGCTCAGCGGGCCTCTCCTACAATGAGCAGTTCTTC	CASSSAGLSYNEQFF
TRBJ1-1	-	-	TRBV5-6	TGTGCCAGCAGCTTGGGCGCCCAATATGAAGCTTTCTTT	CASSLGAQYEAFF
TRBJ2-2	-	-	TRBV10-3	TGTGCCATCAGTTTTACAGGGTCTGCAGCGAACACCGGGGAGCTGTTTTTT	CAISFTGSAANTGELFF
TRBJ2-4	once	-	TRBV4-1	TGCGCCAGCAGCCATCTCCGGGACACACTAGCCAAAAACATTCAGTACTTC	CASSHLRDTLAKNIQYF
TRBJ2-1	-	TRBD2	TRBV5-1	TGCGCCAGCAGCGGGACTAGCGGGAGGAGCGATGAGCAGTTCTTC	CASSGTSGRSDEQFF
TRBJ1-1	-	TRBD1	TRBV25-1	TGTGCCAGCAGGGGAGGACAGGGTTTCACAAGAGTGAACACTGAAGCTTTCTTT	CASRGGQGFTRVNTEAFF
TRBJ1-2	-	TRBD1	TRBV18	TGTGCCAGCTCACCCAACCTTGACAGGGGAATTAACTATGGCTACACCTTC	CASSPNLDRGINYGYTF
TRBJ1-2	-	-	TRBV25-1	TGTGCCAGCAGTGAATTCTCTCGGGGAAACTATGGCTACACCTTC	CASSEFSRGNYGYTF
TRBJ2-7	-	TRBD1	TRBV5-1	TGCGCCAGCAGCTTGGAACAGGGGGCGCGAAAATACGAGCAGTACTTC	CASSLEQGARKYEQYF
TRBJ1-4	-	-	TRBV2	TGTGCCAGCGGTTCGGGGGCAACTAATGAAAAACTGTTTTTT	CASGSGATNEKLFF
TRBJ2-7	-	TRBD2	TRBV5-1	TGCGCCAGCAGCAGAGGACTAGCGACCAACGAGCAGTACTTC	CASSRGLATNEQYF
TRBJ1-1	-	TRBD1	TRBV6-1	TGTGCCAGCAGGGGACAGGGATTAGTTGAAGCTTTCTTT	CASRGQGLVEAFF
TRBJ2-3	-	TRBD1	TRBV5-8	TGTGCCAGCAGCTTCGGACAGGGCTATGATACGCAGTATTTT	CASSFGQGYDTQYF
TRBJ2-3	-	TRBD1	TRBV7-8	TGTGCCAGCAGCTTAAGGGTACAGGGGTCGCAGTATTTT	CASSLRVQGSQYF
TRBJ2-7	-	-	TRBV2	TGTGCCAGCAGGCGCCTATCCTACGAGCAGTACTTC	CASRRLSYEQYF
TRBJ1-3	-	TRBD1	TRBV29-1	TGCAGCGTTGCCCGGACAGGAGGAAACACCATATATTTT	CSVARTGGNTIYF
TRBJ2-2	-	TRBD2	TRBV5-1	TGCGCCAGCAGCCCCCTCGGGCGAGCGGGGGGCCAAAACACCGGGGAGCTGTTTTTT	CASSPLGRAGGQNTGELFF
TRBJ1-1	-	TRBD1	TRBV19	TGTGCCAGTAGTATCGGACAGGGTAACGCTGAAGCTTTCTTT	CASSIGQGNAEAFF
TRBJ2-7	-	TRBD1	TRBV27	TGTGCCAGCAGTTTATCGACAGGGTTCTACGAGCAGTACTTC	CASSLSTGFYEQYF
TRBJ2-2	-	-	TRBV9	TGTGCCAGCAGCGTAGCTTTACGCGCGAGAGGGGAGCTGTTTTTT	CASSVALRARGELFF
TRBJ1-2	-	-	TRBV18	TGTGCCAGCTCACCACCCGGCCCCCGGGGCTATGGCTACACCTTC	CASSPPGPRGYGYTF
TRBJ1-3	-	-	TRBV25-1	TGTGCCAGCAGCGGGCTTCGCAGGGGCTCTGGAAACACCATATATTTT	CASSGLRRGSGNTIYF
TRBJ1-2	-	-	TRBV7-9	TGTGCCAGCAGCCCGCTCACGGGTCCTAACTATGGCTACACCTTC	CASSPLTGPNYGYTF
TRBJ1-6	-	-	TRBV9	TGTGCCAGCAGCGACAGTGGGAATTCACCCCTCCACTTT	CASSDSGNSPLHF
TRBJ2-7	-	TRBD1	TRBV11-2	TGTGCCAGCAGCCTGGACAGGGGCTACGAGCAGTACTTC	CASSLDRGYEQYF
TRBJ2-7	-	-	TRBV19	TGTGCCAGTAGTCCAAATGCGGGGGCATACGAGCAGTACTTC	CASSPNAGAYEQYF
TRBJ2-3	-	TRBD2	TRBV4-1	TGCGCCAGCAGGATTTTGGCTAGCGGGGGGACAACTAGCACAGATACGCAGTATTTT	CASRILASGGTTSTDTQYF
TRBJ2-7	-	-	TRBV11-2	TGTGCCAGCAGCTTTTCCCCGTACGAGCAGTACTTC	CASSFSPYEQYF
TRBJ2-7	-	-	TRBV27	TGTGCCAGCAGTTTCCGCCTAGAAGGACAGATCTACGAGCAGTACTTC	CASSFRLEGQIYEQYF
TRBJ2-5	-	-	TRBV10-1	TGCGCCAGCAGTGAGGCGGGGGCCGGGGAGACCCAGTACTTC	CASSEAGAGETQYF
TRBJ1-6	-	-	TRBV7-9	TGTGCCAGCAGCTTGGCCCCTTTTACTTCACCCCTCCACTTT	CASSLAPFTSPLHF
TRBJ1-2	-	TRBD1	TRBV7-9	TGTGCCAGCAGCTCGACGACAGGGGGGGACATTATAGGAGGCTACACCTTC	CASSSTTGGDIIGGYTF